This T cell receptor beta chain comes out of a study of T cell repertoires in cytomegalovirus infection. Study information: Signatures in public TCR beta sequences pointed to both CMV infection and matching HLA type. Whole-study results and caveats: The ex vivo response showed dominance by HLA-C-restricted CMV-specific TCR beta clonotypes.

On this clonotype itself: What it binds is unknown.

The CDR3 is 15 amino acids. Germline V gene lookup returns CDR1 LGHNA and CDR2 YNFKEQ. V was cut by 0 bases and J by 0 bases, with 9 bases left in between. TCRdb reprocessed the reads with MiXCR, giving one entry per CDR3 protein. The data show tens of thousands of distinct CDR3 sequences, with around 18% seen just once and 55% to 65% held by the top ten. The chain employs TRBV4-2 and TRBJ2-7, with D unresolved. This sequence was found in a human donor in good health (CMV status not recorded). Some clones in this sample may be carry-over from other donors' samples. The sequencing here drew on CD8+ T cells from cultured PBMCs, taken from culture after CMV antigen stimulation. CDR3 residues: CASSQDALVSYEQYF. CDR3 nucleotide sequence: TGTGCCAGCAGCCAAGATGCCCTAGTCTCCTACGAGCAGTACTTC.